This TCR beta chain came from a study of ipilimumab plus nivolumab after autologous stem cell transplantation. As for the study in general: Myeloma patients were high-risk transplant-naive or relapsed within 3 years of first autologous transplant.

This clone was counted a few times. TCRdb keeps only in-frame clones here, not all; method: immunoSEQ multiplex PCR. This sample yields tens of thousands of clones, of which 80% to 95% are seen a single time; over 0.85% belongs to the top ten. Trimming stripped 4 bases from V and 3 bases from J, with 11 bases between. This CDR3 spans 13 amino acids. The germline gives CDR1 SGHNT, CDR2 YYREEE (reference sequence). The sample was PBMCs, taken in a trial of ipilimumab plus nivolumab as post-transplant consolidation. This TCR was sampled from a male donor with multiple myeloma. This chain joins TRBV5-4 and TRBJ2-7; no definite D call. CDR3 sequence reads: CASSGGNLYEQYF. CDR3 coding DNA: TGTGCCAGCAGCGGTGGCAACCTCTACGAGCAGTACTTC.